This T cell receptor (beta chain) was obtained from a study of beta chain features in type 1 diabetes. General observations from the study: A moderate, significant TCRB CDR3 shortening appeared in type 1 diabetes across four CD4+ subsets.

The whole isolated RNA underwent reverse transcription, so sequencing captured expressed TCRB transcripts. Profiled with immunoSEQ multiplex PCR; TCRdb holds only in-frame clones, not every one. The data show 160,000 or so clones, roughly 9% seen once. V lost 5 bases to trimming and J lost 4 bases, with 14 bases between them. CDR3 length equals 13 residues. Per germline, CDR1 GTSNPN and CDR2 SVGIG (reference sequence). Details on this clone: Antigen specificity is unknown.

This chain connects TRBV30 to TRBJ1-1; D gene unclear. What was sequenced was central memory CD4+ T cells from blood. The TCR originated in a woman aged 25-40 years with type 1 diabetes. The CDR3 DNA reads as TGTGCCTGGGACGGGGAGGCGAGCACTGAAGCTTTCTTT. It codes for CAWDGEASTEAFF.